This is a list of T cell receptor beta chains from one sample in a study of PD-1 blockade in classical Hodgkin lymphoma. Method: immunoSEQ multiplex PCR; TCRdb's copy keeps in-frame clones and lacks some. This sample carries approximately 17,000 clones, around 86% of them seen once, and the ten largest clones take 20% to 25%. Sequences were derived from peripheral blood mononuclear cells (PBMCs), sampled at baseline. The receptors here all came from a human donor with classical Hodgkin lymphoma. The CDR3 runs from the conserved cysteine through the conserved F or W. Fields, in order: clone size, V gene, D gene, CDR3 length, J gene, CDR3 DNA, CDR3 protein. The D gene is left open where the match is weak. Only some rows state a clone size, as once, few, many or a class for expanded clones.

few	TRBV6-5	TRBD1	15	TRBJ2-1	TGTGCCAGCAGTCCAGACAGGGTTGGCTACAATGAGCAGTTCTTC	CASSPDRVGYNEQFF
-	TRBV2	TRBD1	14	TRBJ2-7	TGTGCCAGCAGAGAGGCCGGGACAGAATACGAGCAGTACTTC	CASREAGTEYEQYF
-	TRBV10-1	-	14	TRBJ2-1	TGCGCCAGCGGATCATTAGGGGCCGGCAATGAGCAGTTCTTC	CASGSLGAGNEQFF
-	TRBV7-6	-	12	TRBJ2-3	TGTGCCAGCAGTGAACGCACAGATACGCAGTATTTT	CASSERTDTQYF
-	TRBV18	TRBD1	14	TRBJ2-7	TGTGCCAGCTCACTAGGGACAGGGAGGTACGAGCAGTACTTC	CASSLGTGRYEQYF
-	TRBV5-1	TRBD2	15	TRBJ2-3	TGCGCCAGCAGCTCCTCGGGACTAGAAACAGATACGCAGTATTTT	CASSSSGLETDTQYF
-	TRBV27	-	16	TRBJ2-3	TGTGCCAGCAGTTTTGACGGGTCTACTAGCACAGATACGCAGTATTTT	CASSFDGSTSTDTQYF
-	TRBV19	-	14	TRBJ1-1	TGTGCCAGTAGTATTCCCCGGAGCAAGGCTGAAGCTTTCTTT	CASSIPRSKAEAFF
-	TRBV28	-	16	TRBJ2-4	TGTGCCAGCAGTTTTTTGGCATTCTCGGAGGCGGACATTCAGTACTTC	CASSFLAFSEADIQYF
-	TRBV9	-	13	TRBJ2-2	TGTGCCAGCAGCCATCTCTTACAAGGGGAGCTGTTTTTT	CASSHLLQGELFF
-	TRBV19	-	15	TRBJ1-6	TGTGCCAGTAGTACCAGTATTTCCTATAATTCACCCCTCCACTTT	CASSTSISYNSPLHF
-	TRBV5-1	-	15	TRBJ2-5	TGCGCCAGCAGCTTGGACCCCGGGGCTGTACAGACCCAGTACTTC	CASSLDPGAVQTQYF
-	TRBV19	-	11	TRBJ1-1	TGTGCCAGTACTGGGAACACTGAAGCTTTCTTT	CASTGNTEAFF
medium-sized	TRBV28	TRBD1	14	TRBJ1-5	TGTGCCAGCAGTAACACAGGGGTGGTTCAGCCCCAGCATTTT	CASSNTGVVQPQHF